This record looks at one T cell receptor (beta chain) sequence and its context. The target antigen is unknown. Being one base from a much bigger clone, this may be a read error. One entry per CDR3 protein results from TCRdb running MiXCR on the 5' RACE reads. The table records 110,000 to 150,000 distinct CDR3 sequences, 5% to 7.5% of them present only once. This CDR3 region has 16 residues. Germline CDR1 is SGDLS and CDR2 is YYNGEE. Between the trimmed V and J ends, which lost 2 bases and 2 bases, there was a span of 13 bases. This sample is part of a study of T cells after yellow fever vaccination. About the research overall: The authors prepared low-cell-number fractions using SMART-Seq v4 Ultra Low Input. General study points: Relatively few clonotypes were ones that appeared in both CD4 and CD8 compartments. It was a weaker secondary response, yet one that peaked faster, at day 5 versus 15. Booster sampling recovered most clones from primary vaccination (under 98% CD4, approximately 90% CD8).

This chain links TRBV9 with TRBJ2-2, with D uncertain. The source of this sequence is a man aged 30 to 39 who received the YFV17D yellow fever vaccine. Sample: CD4+ T cells sorted from PBMCs, taken 10 days after the yellow fever booster vaccination. CDR3 amino acids: CASSVRAQINTGELFF. The CDR3 DNA reads as TGTGCCAGCAGCGTCCGGGCACAGATAAACACCGGGGAGCTGTTTTTT.